This TCR beta chain was captured by sequencing in a study of blood T cell repertoires in COVID-19. The assay was immunoSEQ multiplex PCR, and TCRdb's table has in-frame clones only and misses some. The sample has hundreds of thousands of clones, about nine tenths seen once. Participants, about 18 to 90 years old, spanned 25 or so US areas. Allocation to cohorts depended on clinical history reported by the participants. The sample consisted of PBMCs or T cells enriched from blood (not recorded which). This receptor was identified in a young woman who had recovered from COVID-19.

Written as DNA, the CDR3 is TGTGCCAGCTCACCCGGGTCCTACGAGCAGTACTTC. Translating it yields CASSPGSYEQYF. The chain has TRBV18 and TRBJ2-7; no clear D. Deletions cut 3 bases from V and 1 base from J, with 4 bases between. This CDR3 region has 12 residues. The V gene's germline CDR1 is KGHSH and CDR2 LQKENI.